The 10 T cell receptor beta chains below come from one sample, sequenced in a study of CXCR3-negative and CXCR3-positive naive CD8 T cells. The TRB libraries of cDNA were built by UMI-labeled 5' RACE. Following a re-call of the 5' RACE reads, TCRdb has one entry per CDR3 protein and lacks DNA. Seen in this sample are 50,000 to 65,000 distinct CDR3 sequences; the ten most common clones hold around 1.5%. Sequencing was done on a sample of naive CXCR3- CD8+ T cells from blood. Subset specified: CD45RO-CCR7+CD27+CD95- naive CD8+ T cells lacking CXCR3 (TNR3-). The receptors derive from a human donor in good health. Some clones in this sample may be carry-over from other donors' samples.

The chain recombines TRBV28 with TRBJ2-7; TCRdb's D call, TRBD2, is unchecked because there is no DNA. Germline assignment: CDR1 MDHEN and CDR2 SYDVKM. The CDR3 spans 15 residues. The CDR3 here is CASLPGWRELNEQYF.

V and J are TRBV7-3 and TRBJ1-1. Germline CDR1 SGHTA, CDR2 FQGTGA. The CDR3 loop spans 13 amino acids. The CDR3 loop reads CASSLVGNTEAFF.

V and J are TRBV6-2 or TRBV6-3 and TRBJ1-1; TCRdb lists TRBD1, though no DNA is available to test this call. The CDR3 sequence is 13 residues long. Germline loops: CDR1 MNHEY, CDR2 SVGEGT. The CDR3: CASRDRGGTEAFF.

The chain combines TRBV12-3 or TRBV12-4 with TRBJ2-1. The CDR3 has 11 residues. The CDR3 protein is CASRFSGGLFF.

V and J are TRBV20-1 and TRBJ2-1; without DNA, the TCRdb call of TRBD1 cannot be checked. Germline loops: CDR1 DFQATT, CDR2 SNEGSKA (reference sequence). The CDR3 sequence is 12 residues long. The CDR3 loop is CSATERGNEQFF.

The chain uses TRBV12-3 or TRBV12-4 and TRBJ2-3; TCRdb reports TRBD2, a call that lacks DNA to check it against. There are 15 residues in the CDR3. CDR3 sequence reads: CASRRTSGDTDTQYF.

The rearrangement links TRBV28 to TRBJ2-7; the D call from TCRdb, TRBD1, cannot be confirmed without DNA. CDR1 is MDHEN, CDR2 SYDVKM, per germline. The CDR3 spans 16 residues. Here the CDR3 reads CASSLESGGLDYEQYF.

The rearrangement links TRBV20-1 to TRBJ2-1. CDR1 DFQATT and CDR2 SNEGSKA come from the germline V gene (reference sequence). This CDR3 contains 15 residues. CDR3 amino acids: CSARDDGRSYNEQFF.

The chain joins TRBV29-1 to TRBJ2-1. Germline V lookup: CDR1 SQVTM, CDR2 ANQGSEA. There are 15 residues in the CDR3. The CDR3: CSVEEEETSYNEQFF.

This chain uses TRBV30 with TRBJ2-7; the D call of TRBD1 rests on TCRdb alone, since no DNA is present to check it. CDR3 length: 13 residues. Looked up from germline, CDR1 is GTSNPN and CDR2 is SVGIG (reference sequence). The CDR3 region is CAWTPGMEYEQYF.